The 17 T cell receptor beta chains below come from one sample, sequenced in a study of blood T cell repertoires in COVID-19. TCRdb's table, derived via immunoSEQ multiplex PCR, lists solely in-frame clones and lacks some. The table records fewer than 250,000 clones, 88% of them present only once. Sequencing was done on a sample of PBMCs or T cells enriched from blood (not recorded which). Receptors were obtained from a woman under 40 who had been exposed to COVID-19.

The CDR3 here is CASSQASVYVEENTEAFF. CDR3 DNA sequence: TGTGCCAGCAGCCAAGCTTCCGTCTATGTGGAGGAGAACACTGAAGCTTTCTTT. The chain carries TRBV14 and TRBJ1-1; D not resolved. Trimming stripped 1 base from V and 1 base from J, with 19 bases between. The germline V gene has CDR1 SGHDN and CDR2 FVKESK. The CDR3 extends over 18 amino acids.

The rearrangement joins TRBV6-6 to TRBJ2-4; no definite D call. Germline CDR1 is MNHNY and CDR2 is SVGAGI (reference sequence). The CDR3 is 15 amino acids. V dropped 5 bases and J dropped 2 bases, with 13 bases sitting between them. CDR3 in amino acids: CASSPNSLSKNIQYF. DNA of the CDR3: TGTGCCAGCAGTCCCAATAGCTTATCCAAAAACATTCAGTACTTC.

The J gene is TRBJ2-1, the V gene TRBV7-3, with 13 bases identical to TRBD2. With 4 bases clipped from V and 10 bases from J, the junction kept 7 bases outside the gene matches. The CDR3 spans 15 residues. Germline V gene data show CDR1 as SGHTA and CDR2 as FQGTGA. The CDR3 coding sequence is TGTGCCAGCAGCTCGAACGGACTAGCGGGAGAAGAGCAGTTCTTC. Amino acids: CASSSNGLAGEEQFF.

V usage is TRBV10-2 and J usage is TRBJ2-1; TRBD2 is a possible D gene (5 bases). The germline V gene has CDR1 WSHSY and CDR2 SAAADI. The V end lost 6 bases, the J end lost 2 bases, and 17 bases lay between the germline ends. This CDR3 is 16 amino acids long. CDR3 DNA: TGCGCCAGCAGCCAAACGAGGGTAGGCCCCTACAATGAGCAGTTCTTC. Residues: CASSQTRVGPYNEQFF.

The rearrangement joins TRBV7-9 to TRBJ2-2, with D tentatively TRBD2 (5 bases). The CDR3 is 13 residues long. V lost 1 base and J lost 6, with 6 bases in between. Germline lookup yields CDR1 SEHNR and CDR2 FQNEAQ (reference sequence). The CDR3 region has the DNA TGTGCCAGCAGCTTAGTACTAGCCGGGGAGCTGTTTTTT. Translating gives CASSLVLAGELFF.

The rearrangement links TRBV6-5 to TRBJ2-7; D possibly corresponds to TRBD2 (5 bases). CDR1 MNHEY and CDR2 SVGAGI come from the germline V gene. V was trimmed by 6 bases and J by 6 bases, leaving 18 bases between them. CDR3 size: 14 residues. CDR3 bases: TGTGCCAGCAGCGACTATAGTAGGGTTAGCGAGCAGTACTTC. Translation gives CASSDYSRVSEQYF.

V gene TRBV19 combines with J gene TRBJ2-5; D perhaps matches TRBD1 (6 bases). The CDR3 has 15 amino acids. Trimming pared 3 bases from V and 5 bases from J, leaving 16 bases between. Germline V CDR1 and CDR2: LNHDA, SQIVND (reference sequence). In DNA form, the CDR3 reads TGTGCCAGTAGTATGAGAGGGGGACATCGGGAGACCCAGTACTTC. Protein sequence: CASSMRGGHRETQYF.

This clone occurred a few times. The chain joins TRBV19 to TRBJ2-7, with 9 positions matching TRBD1. Looked up from germline, CDR1 is LNHDA and CDR2 is SQIVND (reference sequence). With V trimmed by 5 bases and J by 6 bases, 5 bases remained unmatched. The CDR3 is 13 amino acids. As DNA, the CDR3 is TGTGCCAGTAGTGACCGGACAGGGGCCGAGCAGTACTTC. Translating gives CASSDRTGAEQYF.

The genes are TRBV18 and TRBJ2-5; the D gene is possibly TRBD1 (6 bases). Germline CDR1 and CDR2: KGHSH and LQKENI. This CDR3 is 14 amino acids long. Trimming left V 6 bases short and J 5 bases short, with 16 bases between. The CDR3 nucleotides read TGTGCCAGCTCCCGCTCCGGGACACAGGAGACCCAGTACTTC. It translates to CASSRSGTQETQYF. The full variable domain, its missing parts supplied by reference TRBV18 and TRBJ2-5, is NAGVMQNPRHLVRRRGQEARLRCSPMKGHSHVYWYRQLPEEGLKFMVYLQKENIIDESGMPKERFSAEFPKEGPSILRIQQVVRGDSAAYFCASSRSGTQETQYFGPGTRLLVL.

The sample holds a few counts of this clone. This sequence joins TRBV9 and TRBJ2-7, with TRBD2 matching over 8 bases. Germline-derived CDR1 and CDR2 are SGDLS and YYNGEE. This CDR3 spans 14 amino acids. V shed 1 base, J shed 4 bases, and the junction held 4 bases outside the gene matches. CDR3 amino acids: CASSVNSGAYEQYF. CDR3 DNA sequence: TGTGCCAGCAGCGTAAATAGCGGGGCGTACGAGCAGTACTTC.

The chain is built from TRBV21-1 and TRBJ2-1; TRBD2 was called by the table and not checked on the DNA. TRBV21-1 is reported as a pseudogene. The CDR3 has 16 residues. Here the CDR3 DNA reads TGTGCCAGCAGCAACTCCGGGTTCTACTCCTACAATGAGCAGTTCTTC. Translated, it gives CASSNSGFYSYNEQFF.

The chain carries TRBV30 and TRBJ1-3; maybe TRBD1 (6 bases). CDR1 is GTSNPN and CDR2 is SVGIG in the germline V gene (reference sequence). Trimming removed 1 base from V and 1 base from J, with 11 bases in between. This CDR3 has 15 amino acids. The CDR3 nucleotides read TGTGCCTGGAGTGGAAAACAGGGTTCTGGAAACACCATATATTTT. This gives the protein CAWSGKQGSGNTIYF.

This chain uses TRBV3-1 (or the pseudogene TRBV3-2) with TRBJ2-1; maybe TRBD1 (6 bases). The CDR3 totals 14 residues. Germline CDR1 reads LGHDT; CDR2 reads YNNKEL (reference sequence). The V end was cut by 0 bases, the J end by 9 bases, with 12 bases between. CDR3 loop: CASSQDPSGAEQFF. The CDR3 DNA reads TGTGCCAGCAGCCAAGACCCATCAGGGGCTGAGCAGTTCTTC.

The chain couples TRBV7-9 to TRBJ1-2, with TRBD1 as a possible D gene (5 bases). Trimming removed 8 bases from V and 2 bases from J, with 24 bases in between. Looked up from germline, CDR1 is SEHNR and CDR2 is FQNEAQ (reference sequence). This CDR3 is 17 amino acids long. CDR3 nucleotides: TGTGCCAGCGCTAGGGGTCAGCCGGGGGGAAAAAACTATGGCTACACCTTC. Translating it yields CASARGQPGGKNYGYTF. The entire variable domain, with the rest obtained from reference TRBV7-9 and TRBJ1-2, is as follows: DTGVSQNPRHKITKRGQNVTFRCDPISEHNRLYWYRQTLGQGPEFLTYFQNEAQLEKSRLLSDRFSAERPKGSFSTLEIQRTEQGDSAMYLCASARGQPGGKNYGYTFGSGTRLTVV.

The rearrangement uses TRBV19 and TRBJ1-1; TRBD1 agrees at 7 bases. V was clipped by 6 bases and J by 7 bases; unmatched bases: 8. Per the germline V gene, CDR1 is LNHDA and CDR2 is SQIVND (reference sequence). This CDR3 is built from 13 residues. CDR3 sequence: CASREKGAFEAFF. In DNA, the CDR3 is TGTGCCAGTAGAGAGAAGGGGGCCTTTGAAGCTTTCTTT.

The J gene is TRBJ1-6, the V gene TRBV7-9; no firm D call. With 1 base removed from V and 7 bases from J, the gap between germline ends came to 11 bases. CDR1 SEHNR and CDR2 FQNEAQ come from the germline V gene (reference sequence). There are 15 residues in the CDR3. The CDR3 protein is CASSLDPGANSPLHF. CDR3 bases: TGTGCCAGCAGCTTAGATCCAGGTGCCAATTCACCCCTCCACTTT. The whole variable domain, filled in from reference TRBV7-9 and TRBJ1-6, reads DTGVSQNPRHKITKRGQNVTFRCDPISEHNRLYWYRQTLGQGPEFLTYFQNEAQLEKSRLLSDRFSAERPKGSFSTLEIQRTEQGDSAMYLCASSLDPGANSPLHFGNGTRLTVT.

The V and J genes are TRBV5-6 and TRBJ1-2; possibly TRBD1 for D (6 bases). CDR3 length: 16 amino acids. The germline gives CDR1 SGHDT, CDR2 YYEEEE. With 1 base removed from V and 4 bases from J, the gap between germline ends came to 17 bases. The CDR3 is CASSLPLGARVYGYTF. CDR3 coding DNA: TGTGCCAGCAGCTTGCCGTTGGGGGCGCGGGTCTATGGCTACACCTTC.